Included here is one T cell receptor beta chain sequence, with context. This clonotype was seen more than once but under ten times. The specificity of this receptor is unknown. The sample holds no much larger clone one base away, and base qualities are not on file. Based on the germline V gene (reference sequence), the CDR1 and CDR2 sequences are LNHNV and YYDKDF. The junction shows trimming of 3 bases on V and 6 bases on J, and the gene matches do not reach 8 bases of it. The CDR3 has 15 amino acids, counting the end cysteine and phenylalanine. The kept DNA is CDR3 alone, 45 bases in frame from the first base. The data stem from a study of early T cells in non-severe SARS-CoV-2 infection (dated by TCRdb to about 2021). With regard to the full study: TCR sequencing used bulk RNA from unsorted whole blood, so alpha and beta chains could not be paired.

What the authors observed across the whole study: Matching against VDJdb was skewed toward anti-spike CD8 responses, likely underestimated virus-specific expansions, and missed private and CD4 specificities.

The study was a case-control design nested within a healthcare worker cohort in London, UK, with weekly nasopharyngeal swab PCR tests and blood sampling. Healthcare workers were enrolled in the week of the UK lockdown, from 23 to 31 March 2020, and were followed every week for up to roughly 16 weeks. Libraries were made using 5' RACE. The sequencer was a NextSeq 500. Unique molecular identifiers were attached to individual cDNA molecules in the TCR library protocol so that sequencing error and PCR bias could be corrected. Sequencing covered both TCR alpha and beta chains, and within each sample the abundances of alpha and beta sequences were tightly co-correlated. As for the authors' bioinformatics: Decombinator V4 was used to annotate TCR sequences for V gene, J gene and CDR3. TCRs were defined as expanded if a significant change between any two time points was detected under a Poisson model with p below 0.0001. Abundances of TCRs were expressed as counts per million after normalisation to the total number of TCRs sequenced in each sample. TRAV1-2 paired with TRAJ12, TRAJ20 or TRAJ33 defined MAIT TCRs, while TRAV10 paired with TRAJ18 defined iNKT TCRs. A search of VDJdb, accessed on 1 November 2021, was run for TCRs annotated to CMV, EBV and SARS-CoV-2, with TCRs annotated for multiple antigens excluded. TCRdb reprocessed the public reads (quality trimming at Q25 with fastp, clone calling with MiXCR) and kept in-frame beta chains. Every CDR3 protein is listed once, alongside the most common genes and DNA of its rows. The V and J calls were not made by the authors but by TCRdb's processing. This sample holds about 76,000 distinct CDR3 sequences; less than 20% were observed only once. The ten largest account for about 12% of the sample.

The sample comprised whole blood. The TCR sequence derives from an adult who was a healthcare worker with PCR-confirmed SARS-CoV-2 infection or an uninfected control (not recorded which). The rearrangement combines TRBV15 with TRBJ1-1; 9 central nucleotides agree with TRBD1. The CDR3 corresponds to CATSRGGQGRSEAFF. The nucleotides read TGTGCCACCAGCAGGGGGGGACAGGGTCGCTCTGAAGCTTTCTTT.